This TCR beta chain originates from a study of T cell changes during pregnancy in multiple sclerosis. This table comes from immunoSEQ multiplex PCR, and its TCRdb copy is limited to in-frame clones, with some not included. The sample lists approximately 110,000 clones, 92% occurring once. The origin of this receptor is a female donor with multiple sclerosis, enrolled in a pregnancy study. Sequencing used peripheral blood, obtained in the third trimester of pregnancy.

In DNA, the CDR3 is TGTGCCAGCAGTCTCCAGACAGGGGGCGGGAAAGGGGAGCTGTTTTTT. Translating gives CASSLQTGGGKGELFF. The chain has TRBV25-1 and TRBJ2-2, with 10 bases identical to TRBD1. The CDR3 contains 16 residues. The germline CDR1 and CDR2 sequences are MGHDK and SYGVNS. The V and J ends lost 5 bases and 8 bases, in that order; junction bases with no gene match: 11.